The 15 T cell receptor beta chains below were found in one sample sequenced in a study of OX40 agonist ivuxolimab in advanced cancers. Measured with immunoSEQ multiplex PCR; TCRdb has only the in-frame clones, and not every one. The sample has fewer than 70,000 clones; about 86% are singletons. The starting material was CD4+ or CD8+ T cells sorted from blood, obtained in a trial of the OX40 agonist ivuxolimab. Receptors were obtained from an adult with an advanced solid tumor such as melanoma, head and neck, liver or kidney cancer.

V is TRBV27 and J is TRBJ1-3; a weak D match, TRBD1 (6 bases). Looked up from germline, CDR1 is MNHEY and CDR2 is SMNVEV (reference sequence). Trimming took off 4 bases at V and 2 bases at J, with 12 bases between the two ends. The CDR3 runs to 15 residues. The CDR3 DNA is TGTGCCAGCAGTTCAGCTGGACAGACTGGAAACACCATATATTTT. This translates into CASSSAGQTGNTIYF.

The J gene is TRBJ2-7, the V gene TRBV27; D gene ambiguous. The ends were cut back, 4 bases at V and 4 bases at J, with 5 bases in the middle. Germline V gene data show CDR1 as MNHEY and CDR2 as SMNVEV (reference sequence). This CDR3 comprises 11 residues. The CDR3 is CASSSLYEQYF. The CDR3 nucleotides read TGTGCCAGCAGTTCCTTGTACGAGCAGTACTTC.

V and J are TRBV5-1 and TRBJ2-2; D gene uncertain. Trimming pared 1 base from V and 1 base from J, leaving 11 bases between. CDR3 length: 16 residues. Germline-derived CDR1 and CDR2 are SGHRS and YFSETQ. The CDR3 sequence is CASSLFGPQNTGELFF. The CDR3, as DNA: TGCGCCAGCAGCTTGTTTGGTCCCCAGAACACCGGGGAGCTGTTTTTT.

This clone has just a few counts. This chain links TRBV15 with TRBJ1-2; 7 nucleotides match TRBD1. This CDR3 has 13 amino acids. Germline V lookup: CDR1 LNHNV, CDR2 YYDKDF (reference sequence). The V gene end was trimmed by 5 bases and the J gene end by 2 bases; junction bases not matched to a gene: 2. This chain's CDR3 is CATSGGQNYGYTF. The CDR3 DNA follows: TGTGCCACCAGCGGGGGACAGAACTATGGCTACACCTTC.

The gene calls are TRBV19 and TRBJ2-2, with D perhaps TRBD1 (5 bases). The CDR3 runs to 14 residues. V was clipped by 4 bases and J by 7 bases, with 13 bases between them. Germline CDR1 is LNHDA and CDR2 is SQIVND (reference sequence). The CDR3 DNA is TGTGCCAGTAGTACTACCTGGGGCGGCGGGGAGCTGTTTTTT. Protein sequence: CASSTTWGGGELFF.

The CDR3 protein is CAWSVQSEQYF. The DNA for the CDR3 is TGTGCCTGGAGTGTACAAAGCGAGCAGTACTTC. The J gene is TRBJ2-7, the V gene TRBV30; D uncertain. The V and J ends lost 0 bases and 6 bases respectively, with 6 bases between them. There are 11 residues in the CDR3. Per the germline V gene, CDR1 is GTSNPN and CDR2 is SVGIG (reference sequence).

This rearrangement joins TRBV13 to TRBJ2-7; D is unresolved. The CDR3 totals 14 residues. V shed 1 base and J shed 2 bases, with 9 bases lying between them. Germline CDR1 PRHDT, CDR2 FYEKMQ (reference sequence). CDR3 loop: CASSLVRSPYEQYF. In nucleotides, the CDR3 is TGTGCCAGCAGCTTAGTCAGGAGTCCCTACGAGCAGTACTTC.

The DNA for the CDR3 is TGTGCCAGTAGAGAGACAGGGCTCGACGAGCAGTACTTC. It yields the protein CASRETGLDEQYF. This chain joins TRBV19 and TRBJ2-7; the match to TRBD1 covers 7 bases. CDR3 length: 13 residues. CDR1 is LNHDA and CDR2 is SQIVND in the germline V gene (reference sequence). V shed 6 bases and J 5 bases; nucleotides not matched to a gene: 7.

The chain recombines TRBV7-8 with TRBJ1-5; TRBD1 matches 8 bases. CDR3 size: 14 residues. Trimming removed 5 bases from V and 4 bases from J; junction bases left unmatched: 4. Germline V lookup: CDR1 SGHVS, CDR2 FQNEAQ. The CDR3 nucleotides read TGTGCCAGCAGCGCACACAGGGGGAATCAGCCCCAGCATTTT. It is translated as CASSAHRGNQPQHF.

This chain uses TRBV2 with TRBJ2-7; D is unresolved. Germline loops: CDR1 SNHLY, CDR2 FYNNEI. Deletions cut 6 bases from V and 2 bases from J, with 14 bases between. CDR3 length: 14 residues. DNA of the CDR3: TGTGCCAGCAGCGATAGTTGGCGAGCCTACGAGCAGTACTTC. Protein: CASSDSWRAYEQYF.

The V and J genes are TRBV18 and TRBJ1-5; unclear D gene. Germline CDR1 reads KGHSH; CDR2 reads LQKENI. The CDR3 sequence is 14 residues long. V shed 4 bases and J shed 5 bases, with 12 bases lying between them. CDR3 DNA: TGTGCCAGCTCACTCCCGGGGTCCGATCAGCCCCAGCATTTT. It specifies CASSLPGSDQPQHF.

The chain has TRBV7-9 and TRBJ2-5, with D perhaps TRBD1 (5 bases). Germline V lookup: CDR1 SEHNR, CDR2 FQNEAQ (reference sequence). Trimming cost V 2 bases and J 2 bases, with 9 bases left between them. This CDR3 comprises 14 residues. CDR3 coding DNA: TGTGCCAGCAGCTTAATGGGGCAGCAAGAGACCCAGTACTTC. Its protein is CASSLMGQQETQYF.

The genes are TRBV5-1 and TRBJ2-1; TRBD2 agrees at 10 bases. The V segment lost 0 bases and the J segment 7 bases; nucleotides outside the gene matches: 7. This CDR3 has 16 residues. Per germline, CDR1 SGHRS and CDR2 YFSETQ. CDR3 region: CASSLDLAGVYNEQFF. The CDR3, as DNA: TGCGCCAGCAGCTTGGATCTAGCGGGAGTCTATAATGAGCAGTTCTTC.

The rearrangement joins TRBV2 to TRBJ1-4; D is ambiguous. The V gene's germline CDR1 is SNHLY and CDR2 FYNNEI. This CDR3 has 12 residues. The V end was cut by 5 bases, the J end by 5 bases, with 6 bases between. The CDR3 loop reads CASSRENEKLFF. The CDR3, as DNA: TGTGCCAGCAGTCGGGAGAATGAAAAACTGTTTTTT.

The chain uses TRBV30 and TRBJ2-2, with TRBD1 as a possible D gene (6 bases). The germline gives CDR1 GTSNPN, CDR2 SVGIG (reference sequence). The CDR3 is made up of 13 amino acids. V lost 4 bases and J 6 bases, leaving 12 bases between the germline ends. The CDR3 coding sequence is TGTGCCTGGAAGGCCAGGGGACCCGGGGAGCTGTTTTTT. This codes for CAWKARGPGELFF.